These 32 T cell receptor beta chains were sequenced from one sample in a study of T cells expressing NK-cell markers. TCRdb reprocessed the 5' RACE reads, keeping one entry per CDR3 protein, no DNA. This sample's table reports just under 150,000 distinct CDR3 sequences. The sequencing sample was made of blood T cells: a sorted CD56 or NKG2C T cell subset, CD4+ or CD8+ T cells, or bulk PBMC T cells (not recorded which). The receptors were gathered from a man aged 18 to 30 in good health.

The CDR3 loop is CASRGLAGPGELFF. The rearrangement links TRBV27 to TRBJ2-2; TCRdb's assignment of TRBD2 cannot be checked, as there is no DNA. The CDR3 extends over 14 amino acids. Germline CDR1 is MNHEY and CDR2 is SMNVEV (reference sequence).

The chain recombines TRBV12-3 or TRBV12-4 with TRBJ2-5; TCRdb outputs TRBD1, but without DNA this stays unchecked. CDR3 length: 14 amino acids. The CDR3 loop reads CASSFVVPGETQYF.

The rearrangement joins TRBV5-6 to TRBJ1-2; TCRdb's D gene call, TRBD1, goes unchecked for lack of DNA. The CDR3 length is 16 residues. Per the germline V gene, CDR1 is SGHDT and CDR2 is YYEEEE. The CDR3 sequence is CASSSYPGTIQYGYTF.

V gene TRBV29-1 combines with J gene TRBJ2-5; as DNA is missing, the TRBD1 call by TCRdb cannot be tested. Germline values: CDR1 SQVTM, CDR2 ANQGSEA. The CDR3 is 12 residues long. The CDR3 region is CSVVQGTETQYF.

The chain carries TRBV5-4 and TRBJ2-7. This CDR3 region has 13 residues. Germline CDR1 and CDR2: SGHNT and YYREEE (reference sequence). This chain's CDR3 is CASSLAHWDEQYF.

The chain carries TRBV30 and TRBJ2-4; the TCRdb call, TRBD2, lacks DNA for checking. Germline CDR1 reads GTSNPN; CDR2 reads SVGIG (reference sequence). The CDR3 covers 14 residues. The CDR3 here is CAWSVLGGPDIQYF.

The chain links TRBV30 to TRBJ2-2. The CDR3 covers 11 residues. Germline CDR1 GTSNPN, CDR2 SVGIG (reference sequence). This chain's CDR3 is CACRRTGELFF.

The chain recombines TRBV12-3 or TRBV12-4 with TRBJ1-1. The CDR3 has 13 amino acids. The chain's CDR3 is CASSFVEKNLAFF.

The rearrangement uses TRBV28 and TRBJ2-3. The length of the CDR3 is 13 residues. The V gene's germline CDR1 is MDHEN and CDR2 SYDVKM. CDR3 loop: CATRDGDNDTQYF. The full variable domain, with the rest looked up from reference TRBV28 and TRBJ2-3, is DVKVTQSSRYLVKRTGEKVFLECVQDMDHENMFWYRQDPGLGLRLIYFSYDVKMKEKGDIPEGYSVSREKKERFSLILESASTNQTSMYLCATRDGDNDTQYFGPGTRLTVL.

The rearrangement links TRBV18 to TRBJ2-1; absent DNA, TCRdb's TRBD1 call cannot be checked. CDR3 length: 16 residues. The V gene's germline CDR1 is KGHSH and CDR2 LQKENI. CDR3 sequence: CASSSPGQGKGDEQFF.

This chain connects TRBV7-6 to TRBJ1-1. Per germline, CDR1 SGHVS and CDR2 FNYEAQ. This CDR3 region has 19 residues. This chain's CDR3 is CASSLELARQGGMNTEAFF.

V usage is TRBV7-8 and J usage is TRBJ1-1; without DNA, the TCRdb call of TRBD1 cannot be checked. The CDR3 sequence is 16 residues long. Germline values: CDR1 SGHVS, CDR2 FQNEAQ. CDR3 amino acids: CASSLELDRAGTEAFF.

The chain couples TRBV19 to TRBJ1-5; lacking DNA, the TRBD1 call made by TCRdb goes unchecked. From germline, CDR1 is LNHDA and CDR2 SQIVND (reference sequence). This CDR3 comprises 15 residues. Here the CDR3 reads CASSIDPPSNQPQHF.

The rearrangement links TRBV27 to TRBJ1-1; with no DNA, the TCRdb D assignment of TRBD1 cannot be verified. The CDR3 loop spans 17 amino acids. From germline, CDR1 is MNHEY and CDR2 SMNVEV (reference sequence). The CDR3: CASSGEVLTGGDTEAFF.

V usage is TRBV20-1 and J usage is TRBJ2-5; TCRdb picks TRBD2, but there is no DNA to check that call. Germline values: CDR1 DFQATT, CDR2 SNEGSKA (reference sequence). The CDR3 contains 14 residues. The CDR3 sequence: CSARRREPVETQYF.

This chain connects TRBV12-3 or TRBV12-4 to TRBJ2-1; as DNA is missing, the TRBD1 call by TCRdb cannot be tested. The CDR3 runs to 14 residues. This CDR3 reads CASSLRDRYNEQFF.

V usage is TRBV14 and J usage is TRBJ2-5; the TCRdb call, TRBD1, lacks DNA for checking. Germline V gene lookup returns CDR1 SGHDN and CDR2 FVKESK. The CDR3 has 15 residues. This CDR3 reads CASSQVPYGEETQYF.

This chain links TRBV19 with TRBJ2-7; the TCRdb D gene call, TRBD2, has no DNA to confirm it. CDR1 LNHDA and CDR2 SQIVND come from the germline V gene (reference sequence). This CDR3 has 15 amino acids. The CDR3 protein is CASSMGLAGSYEQYF.

The genes are TRBV4-2 and TRBJ2-1; lacking DNA, the TRBD2 call made by TCRdb goes unchecked. In germline, CDR1 is LGHNA, CDR2 YNFKEQ. CDR3 length: 18 residues. This chain's CDR3 is CASSQDEEISGRFDEQFF.

The chain joins TRBV20-1 to TRBJ2-1. The CDR3 covers 17 residues. CDR1 is DFQATT, CDR2 SNEGSKA, per germline (reference sequence). This CDR3 reads CSARDPVSRTSYNEQFF.

The chain links TRBV5-8 to TRBJ2-1; TCRdb's D call, TRBD1, is unchecked because there is no DNA. Germline V lookup: CDR1 SGHTS, CDR2 YDEGEE. This CDR3 comprises 16 residues. The CDR3 is CASSLIWGQGDNEQFF.

The rearrangement uses TRBV6-6 and TRBJ2-1; no DNA is available, so the TRBD1 call from TCRdb remains unchecked. Germline lookup yields CDR1 MNHNY and CDR2 SVGAGI (reference sequence). The CDR3 sequence is 12 residues long. CDR3 region: CASSPGGEKQFF.

CDR3 loop: CASSLGVFPRETQYF. The chain links TRBV7-8 to TRBJ2-5. Germline assignment: CDR1 SGHVS and CDR2 FQNEAQ. This CDR3 comprises 15 residues.

The rearrangement joins TRBV29-1 to TRBJ2-3; TCRdb lists TRBD2, though no DNA is available to test this call. The CDR3 has 13 residues. Germline loops: CDR1 SQVTM, CDR2 ANQGSEA. CDR3 region: CSAVLRGGDTQYF.

V usage is TRBV10-3 and J usage is TRBJ2-5. The CDR3 length is 13 residues. Looked up from germline, CDR1 is ENHRY and CDR2 is SYGVKD. This CDR3 is CAISDRVRETQYF.

V gene TRBV7-9 combines with J gene TRBJ2-1; without DNA, the TCRdb call of TRBD1 cannot be checked. Germline CDR1 is SEHNR and CDR2 is FQNEAQ (reference sequence). This CDR3 has 15 residues. CDR3 sequence: CASSLVGGQLDEQFF.

The chain employs TRBV7-2 and TRBJ2-3; the TRBD1 assignment by TCRdb is unverifiable without DNA. The CDR3 length is 13 residues. CDR1 and CDR2 (germline): SGHTA, FQGNSA. This chain's CDR3 is CASSSRRGDTQYF.

The chain carries TRBV7-9 and TRBJ2-1; TCRdb lists TRBD1, though no DNA is available to test this call. CDR1 and CDR2 from the germline V gene are SEHNR and FQNEAQ (reference sequence). This CDR3 has 14 residues. This CDR3 reads CASSLGTGGNEQFF.

The chain's CDR3 is CASSQFEGSYEQYF. J is TRBJ2-7 and V is TRBV4-3. The CDR3 runs 14 residues. CDR1 and CDR2 from the germline V gene are LGHNA and YSLEER.

The chain employs TRBV14 and TRBJ2-1; TCRdb's D call of TRBD2 is untestable without DNA. In germline, CDR1 is SGHDN, CDR2 FVKESK. This CDR3 spans 15 amino acids. The CDR3 loop is CASSPLSGVYNEQFF.

This rearrangement joins TRBV12-3 or TRBV12-4 to TRBJ1-1; TCRdb names TRBD1, which stays unverified in the absence of DNA. The length of the CDR3 is 15 residues. The CDR3 sequence: CASSLPGRTNTEAFF.

This CDR3 is CASSSGTGRNTEAFF. The gene calls are TRBV13 and TRBJ1-1; as DNA is missing, the TRBD1 call by TCRdb cannot be tested. The CDR3 is 15 residues long. The germline V gene encodes CDR1 PRHDT and CDR2 FYEKMQ (reference sequence).